This entry lists 20 T cell receptor beta chains sequenced from one sample in a study of CD8 T cells in Susac syndrome. RNA was extracted with the RNeasy kit, and a quantity of roughly 0.45 to 1 ug was reverse transcribed using random hexamers. TCRdb reanalysed the immunoSEQ multiplex PCR reads using MiXCR and keeps one entry per CDR3 protein. The table includes approximately 160,000 distinct CDR3 sequences, about 96% detected once. What was sequenced was CD4+ T cells from PBMCs. These receptors all come from a human donor with Susac syndrome.

The chain joins TRBV24-1 to TRBJ2-1, with D tentatively TRBD1 (6 bases). The CDR3 sequence is 15 residues long. V lost 2 bases to trimming and J lost 3 bases, with 10 bases between them. Germline loops: CDR1 KGHDR, CDR2 SFDVKD. The CDR3 is CATSDSDRFYNEQFF. The CDR3 nucleotides are TGTGCCACCAGTGATTCAGACAGGTTCTACAATGAGCAGTTCTTC.

The chain employs TRBV9 and TRBJ2-3; TRBD2 aligns across 13 bases. The CDR3 spans 16 residues. Per germline, CDR1 SGDLS and CDR2 YYNGEE. V lost 3 bases and J lost 3; bases outside the gene matches: 4. The CDR3 DNA reads TGTGCCAGCAGCGGGAGGACTAGCGGGAGAACAGATACGCAGTATTTT. This sequence encodes CASSGRTSGRTDTQYF. The full variable domain, completed using reference TRBV9 and TRBJ2-3, is DSGVTQTPKHLITATGQRVTLRCSPRSGDLSVYWYQQSLDQGLQFLIQYYNGEERAKGNILERFSAQQFPDLHSELNLSSLELGDSALYFCASSGRTSGRTDTQYFGPGTRLTVL.

This clonotype is a singleton in its sample. The CDR3 region is CASSQDRSGGTTGYGYTF. The CDR3 DNA is TGTGCCAGCAGCCAAGATCGTTCGGGAGGGACCACAGGCTATGGCTACACCTTC. The genes are TRBV4-2 and TRBJ1-2, with D perhaps matching TRBD1 (5 bases). Trimming removed 0 bases at V and 4 bases at J, with 21 bases between. CDR1 is LGHNA and CDR2 is YNFKEQ in the germline V gene. The CDR3 runs 18 residues.

In this sample, this clonotype turned up once. V and J are TRBV5-4 and TRBJ2-5, with 7 nucleotides matching TRBD2. CDR3 length: 15 residues. Germline lookup yields CDR1 SGHNT and CDR2 YYREEE (reference sequence). J was trimmed by 3 bases and V by 3 bases; bases with no gene match: 8. The chain's CDR3 is CASSSGGGGEETQYF. CDR3 sequence (DNA): TGTGCCAGCAGCTCGGGAGGCGGGGGAGAAGAGACCCAGTACTTC.

J is TRBJ2-7 and V is TRBV20-1; D may be TRBD2 (5 bases). CDR3 length equals 14 residues. Per germline, CDR1 DFQATT and CDR2 SNEGSKA (reference sequence). V was clipped by 5 bases and J by 2 bases, with 16 bases between them. Written as DNA, the CDR3 is TGCAGTGCTCCTCTGCGCGGGCCTCCCTACGAGCAGTACTTC. This encodes CSAPLRGPPYEQYF.

The chain has TRBV29-1 and TRBJ2-2, with D hard to call. The V gene's germline CDR1 is SQVTM and CDR2 ANQGSEA. The CDR3 consists of 13 residues. Deletions cut 6 bases from V and 2 bases from J, with 10 bases between. The CDR3, as DNA: TGCAGCGTCGACACCGACAACACCGGGGAGCTGTTTTTT. Its protein product is CSVDTDNTGELFF.

The rearrangement joins TRBV29-1 to TRBJ1-5; D is possibly TRBD1 (6 bases). The V gene's germline CDR1 is SQVTM and CDR2 ANQGSEA. The CDR3 length is 16 residues. The germline V and J ends were trimmed by 5 bases and 0 bases, with 17 bases remaining between them. CDR3 DNA: TGCAGCGTTTCTGGACAGTGCCACTATAGCAATCAGCCCCAGCATTTT. Encoded protein: CSVSGQCHYSNQPQHF.

The gene calls are TRBV5-4 and TRBJ2-5; the D call may be TRBD1 or TRBD2 (6 bases each). V lost 0 bases to trimming and J lost 2 bases, with 20 bases between them. The CDR3 has 18 residues. CDR1 and CDR2 from the germline V gene are SGHNT and YYREEE (reference sequence). CDR3 nucleotides: TGTGCCAGCAGCTTGGGTGGATTTGGGGGGCGCAATCAAGAGACCCAGTACTTC. It yields the protein CASSLGGFGGRNQETQYF.

J is TRBJ1-6 and V is TRBV11-1; 8 bases map to TRBD1. V lost 5 bases and J lost 0; bases outside the gene matches: 6. Per germline, CDR1 SGHAT and CDR2 FQDESV (reference sequence). The CDR3 is 17 amino acids. Here the CDR3 reads CASSRGTGRSYNSPLHF. The DNA for the CDR3 is TGTGCCAGCAGCCGGGGGACAGGCCGCTCCTATAATTCACCCCTCCACTTT. The full variable domain, in which reference TRBV11-1 and TRBJ1-6 provide the parts outside the CDR3, is EAEVAQSPRYKITEKSQAVAFWCDPISGHATLYWYRQILGQGPELLVQFQDESVVDDSQLPKDRFSAERLKGVDSTLKIQPAELGDSAMYLCASSRGTGRSYNSPLHFGNGTRLTVT.

The V gene is TRBV5-6, the J gene TRBJ2-5; D is possibly TRBD1 (6 bases). This CDR3 has 14 residues. V was trimmed by 1 base and J by 4 bases, leaving 11 bases between them. Germline V gives CDR1 SGHDT, CDR2 YYEEEE. CDR3 sequence reads: CASSLTGNGETQYF. CDR3 DNA sequence: TGTGCCAGCAGCTTGACAGGGAATGGAGAGACCCAGTACTTC.

The chain employs TRBV9 and TRBJ2-3, with D perhaps TRBD2 (5 bases). CDR1 is SGDLS and CDR2 is YYNGEE in the germline V gene. The V and J ends lost 0 bases and 6 bases respectively, with 8 bases between them. CDR3 size: 13 residues. This chain's CDR3 is CASSVEEVDTQYF. Written as DNA, the CDR3 is TGTGCCAGCAGCGTAGAGGAGGTGGATACGCAGTATTTT.

V and J are TRBV9 and TRBJ2-3; tentative D call: TRBD2 (6 bases). The V and J ends lost 0 bases and 2 bases respectively, with 10 bases between them. The germline V gene has CDR1 SGDLS and CDR2 YYNGEE. The CDR3 sequence is 15 residues long. CDR3 bases: TGTGCCAGCAGCGTAGGAGGCGGGAACACAGATACGCAGTATTTT. It specifies CASSVGGGNTDTQYF. Combining the CDR3 with reference TRBV9 and TRBJ2-3 gives the whole variable domain DSGVTQTPKHLITATGQRVTLRCSPRSGDLSVYWYQQSLDQGLQFLIQYYNGEERAKGNILERFSAQQFPDLHSELNLSSLELGDSALYFCASSVGGGNTDTQYFGPGTRLTVL.

V gene TRBV9 combines with J gene TRBJ2-1, with 8 bases lining up with TRBD2. The CDR3 is 15 residues long. With V trimmed by 2 bases and J by 7 bases, 8 bases remained unmatched. The germline V gene has CDR1 SGDLS and CDR2 YYNGEE. CDR3 sequence reads: CASSVGTRTKNEQFF. For the CDR3, the DNA is TGTGCCAGCAGCGTTGGGACTAGAACTAAGAATGAGCAGTTCTTC.

This clonotype was observed once. This rearrangement joins TRBV3-1 to TRBJ1-5; no clear D. Germline CDR1 reads LGHDT; CDR2 reads YNNKEL (reference sequence). The CDR3 consists of 14 residues. The V end lost 1 base, the J end lost 6 bases, and 10 bases lay between the germline ends. CDR3 loop: CASSQGVPGQPQHF. The CDR3, as DNA: TGTGCCAGCAGCCAAGGGGTCCCGGGTCAGCCCCAGCATTTT.

This clonotype was recorded only once. The chain couples TRBV28 to TRBJ1-4; 7 bases map to TRBD1. The germline gives CDR1 MDHEN, CDR2 SYDVKM. This CDR3 has 15 amino acids. V shed 4 bases and J 5 bases; nucleotides not matched to a gene: 7. CDR3 in amino acids: CASSSPTGINEKLFF. In nucleotides, the CDR3 is TGTGCCAGCAGTTCACCGACAGGGATAAATGAAAAACTGTTTTTT. Complete variable domain (other parts from reference TRBV28 and TRBJ1-4): DVKVTQSSRYLVKRTGEKVFLECVQDMDHENMFWYRQDPGLGLRLIYFSYDVKMKEKGDIPEGYSVSREKKERFSLILESASTNQTSMYLCASSSPTGINEKLFFGSGTQLSVL.

This rearrangement joins TRBV3-1 to TRBJ2-4; the match to TRBD1 covers 7 bases. Unmatched junction bases numbered 1, after V lost 0 bases and J lost 14 bases. The CDR3 runs 11 residues. Per the germline V gene, CDR1 is LGHDT and CDR2 is YNNKEL (reference sequence). CDR3 in DNA: TGTGCCAGCAGCCAAGATGGGACAGAGTACTTC. This gives the protein CASSQDGTEYF. Based on the CDR3 plus reference TRBV3-1 and TRBJ2-4, the full variable domain is DTAVSQTPKYLVTQMGNDKSIKCEQNLGHDTMYWYKQDSKKFLKIMFSYNNKELIINETVPNRFSPKSPDKAHLNLHINSLELGDSAVYFCASSQDGTEYFGAGTRLSVL.

The V gene is TRBV29-1, the J gene TRBJ2-7; D may be TRBD1 or TRBD2 (5 bases each). CDR3 size: 11 residues. CDR1 and CDR2 (germline): SQVTM, ANQGSEA. Trimming cost V 4 bases and J 8 bases, with 12 bases left between them. The CDR3 loop reads CSVAAGAQQYF. The CDR3 nucleotides read TGCAGCGTTGCGGCCGGGGCTCAGCAGTACTTC.

This chain connects TRBV29-1 to TRBJ2-1, with TRBD2 matching 7 bases. Germline CDR1 and CDR2: SQVTM and ANQGSEA. V gave up 2 bases and J gave up 6 bases; unmatched junction bases: 13. The CDR3 loop spans 16 amino acids. The CDR3 loop is CSVESPLAGVGNEQFF. The CDR3 nucleotides read TGCAGCGTTGAATCCCCCCTGGCGGGAGTGGGCAATGAGCAGTTCTTC.

The genes are TRBV4-3 and TRBJ2-5; the D gene is possibly TRBD1 (6 bases). Trimming removed 3 bases at V and 1 base at J, with 12 bases between. This CDR3 comprises 15 residues. CDR1 and CDR2 (germline): LGHNA, YSLEER. The CDR3 DNA follows: TGCGCCAGCAGCCAGGGGGCTTACTCCCAAGAGACCCAGTACTTC. This codes for CASSQGAYSQETQYF.

This chain connects TRBV9 to TRBJ1-2; D is unclear. Germline CDR1 is SGDLS and CDR2 is YYNGEE. Between the trimmed V and J ends, which lost 0 bases and 6 bases, there was a span of 9 bases. The CDR3 covers 13 residues. CDR3 protein: CASSVAAGNGYTF. The CDR3, as DNA: TGTGCCAGCAGCGTAGCTGCGGGGAATGGCTACACCTTC.